The 8 T cell receptor beta chains below come from one sample, sequenced in a study of blood T cell repertoires in COVID-19. TCRdb's copy holds only in-frame clones and misses some; the assay was immunoSEQ multiplex PCR. The sample lists 160,000 or so clones, 82% occurring once. Sequencing used peripheral blood. Receptors originate from a woman aged 65 to 85 with acute or convalescent COVID-19.

V is TRBV11-2 and J is TRBJ2-3; TRBD2 agrees at 9 bases. Germline V lookup: CDR1 SGHAT, CDR2 FQNNGV. Losses at the gene ends were 1 base for V and 7 bases for J; bases not matched to a gene: 6. This CDR3 has 15 amino acids. The CDR3 reads CASSLGLAEGHTQYF. The CDR3 DNA is TGTGCCAGCAGCTTAGGACTAGCGGAGGGGCATACGCAGTATTTT. The entire variable domain, with the rest obtained from reference TRBV11-2 and TRBJ2-3, is as follows: EAGVAQSPRYKIIEKRQSVAFWCNPISGHATLYWYQQILGQGPKLLIQFQNNGVVDDSQLPKDRFSAERLKGVDSTLKIQPAKLEDSAVYLCASSLGLAEGHTQYFGPGTRLTVL.

This clone showed up just once. Other DNA sequences in the same sample also yield this CDR3. The rearrangement links TRBV4-2 to TRBJ2-7, with D possibly TRBD2 on 6 matching bases. This CDR3 contains 14 residues. V dropped 0 bases and J dropped 5 bases, with 11 bases sitting between them. Per germline, CDR1 LGHNA and CDR2 YNFKEQ. The CDR3 DNA follows: TGTGCCAGCAGCCAAGACCGGGGGAACGACGAGCAGTACTTC. Translating gives CASSQDRGNDEQYF.

The J gene is TRBJ1-2, the V gene TRBV30, with TRBD1 matching 7 bases. Germline CDR1 GTSNPN, CDR2 SVGIG (reference sequence). The CDR3 is made up of 15 amino acids. Trimming at V came to 4 bases and at J to 5 bases, leaving 13 bases not matched to a gene. CDR3 sequence (DNA): TGTGCCTGGATCCCCTCCCAGGGGGGACGGTATGGCTACACCTTC. Translated: CAWIPSQGGRYGYTF. The full variable domain, completed using reference TRBV30 and TRBJ1-2, is SQTIHQWPATLVQPVGSPLSLECTVEGTSNPNLYWYRQAAGRGLQLLFYSVGIGQISSEVPQNLSASRPQDRQFILSSKKLLLSDSGFYLCAWIPSQGGRYGYTFGSGTRLTVV.

The chain uses TRBV30 and TRBJ1-1, with TRBD1 identical over 9 bases. The V gene end was trimmed by 4 bases and the J gene end by 4 bases; junction bases not matched to a gene: 7. Germline V lookup: CDR1 GTSNPN, CDR2 SVGIG (reference sequence). The CDR3 is 14 residues long. The CDR3, as DNA: TGTGCCTGGATCCCCGGGACAGGGACCACTGAAGCTTTCTTT. It is translated as CAWIPGTGTTEAFF.

This clone was recorded once. The J gene is TRBJ2-2, the V gene TRBV3-1 (or the pseudogene TRBV3-2); D is possibly TRBD1 (6 bases). The CDR3 has 13 amino acids. V shed 4 bases and J shed 4 bases, with 7 bases lying between them. Germline V gene data show CDR1 as LGHDT and CDR2 as YNNKEL (reference sequence). This chain's CDR3 is CASSPRGTGELFF. Written as DNA, the CDR3 is TGTGCCAGCAGCCCCAGGGGCACCGGGGAGCTGTTTTTT.

This clone came up many times. This chain joins TRBV5-4 and TRBJ2-1; D is unclear. The V and J ends lost 0 bases and 10 bases respectively, with 11 bases between them. There are 13 residues in the CDR3. Germline CDR1 reads SGHNT; CDR2 reads YYREEE (reference sequence). The DNA of the CDR3 is TGTGCCAGCAGCTTGGGACTGCTGAGGGAGCAGTTCTTC. This encodes CASSLGLLREQFF.

This sequence joins TRBV19 and TRBJ2-1; 12 positions agree with TRBD2. Germline lookup yields CDR1 LNHDA and CDR2 SQIVND (reference sequence). This CDR3 is built from 17 residues. Trimming cost V 6 bases and J 7 bases; bases outside gene matches: 13. The CDR3 DNA sequence: TGTGCCAGTAGCCCGAGGGCTAGCGGGGGGGCTAGGAATGAGCAGTTCTTC. Translation: CASSPRASGGARNEQFF.

The CDR3: CASRLGQGTDTQYF. For the CDR3, the DNA is TGTGCCAGCAGACTAGGACAGGGCACAGATACGCAGTATTTT. The rearrangement uses TRBV7-9 and TRBJ2-3; 7 bases fit TRBD1. Germline V lookup: CDR1 SEHNR, CDR2 FQNEAQ (reference sequence). V shed 6 bases, J shed 1 base, and the junction held 4 bases outside the gene matches. This CDR3 is built from 14 residues.